These 30 T cell receptor beta chains came from one sample sequenced in a study of identical twins. One entry per CDR3 protein, called by TCRdb with MiXCR from the 5' RACE reads. The sample holds roughly 1.6 million distinct CDR3 sequences, about 32% seen once. Sequencing was performed on cord blood. Receptors originate from a newborn girl in good health.

The chain is built from TRBV6-5 and TRBJ2-1; the D is unclear. The germline CDR1 and CDR2 sequences are MNHEY and SVGAGI. CDR3 size: 13 residues. V lost 5 bases and J lost 5, with 10 bases in between. This CDR3 reads CASSRVLHNEQFF. The CDR3 region has the DNA TGTGCCAGCAGTCGAGTACTTCACAATGAGCAGTTCTTC.

This sequence joins TRBV10-3 and TRBJ1-1; D is uncertain. Germline lookup yields CDR1 ENHRY and CDR2 SYGVKD. This CDR3 has 12 amino acids. Trimming took off 10 bases at V and 1 base at J, with 10 bases between the two ends. This CDR3 is CATNAPNTEAFF. The CDR3 DNA sequence: TGTGCCACCAATGCACCGAACACTGAAGCTTTCTTT.

This clonotype was seen a few times. The chain employs TRBV7-8 and TRBJ2-1, with a tentative D call TRBD2 (6 bases). The CDR3 has 15 amino acids. The germline V and J ends were trimmed by 2 bases and 8 bases, with 16 bases remaining between them. Germline V gene data show CDR1 as SGHVS and CDR2 as FQNEAQ. The CDR3 nucleotides are TGTGCCAGCAGCTTAAGAACGGGTAGGGAGGATGAGCAGTTCTTC. Its translation is CASSLRTGREDEQFF.

The chain recombines TRBV12-3 or TRBV12-4 with TRBJ1-2, with D uncertain. V dropped 6 bases and J dropped 7 bases, with 18 bases sitting between them. The CDR3 has 14 residues. CDR3 coding DNA: TGTGCCAGCAGCACCCGACGGATTACTTGTGGCTACACCTTC. It translates to CASSTRRITCGYTF.

V and J are TRBV4-1 and TRBJ2-7; 14 bases fit TRBD2. Germline loops: CDR1 MGHRA, CDR2 YSYEKL. The CDR3 covers 17 residues. V was pared by 4 bases and J by 3 bases, with 8 bases of the junction left unmatched. The CDR3 DNA is TGCGCCAGCAGCCTTCCAGGACTAGCGGGGGGAAGCTACGAGCAGTACTTC. Translating gives CASSLPGLAGGSYEQYF.

This chain links TRBV5-3 with TRBJ2-5; unclear D gene. TRBV5-3 falls under the ORF class, with uncertain function. V shed 4 bases and J shed 4 bases, with 20 bases lying between them. The CDR3 has 16 amino acids. The CDR3: CARSPIETDVGETQYF. The DNA for the CDR3 is TGTGCCAGAAGCCCGATCGAGACTGATGTGGGAGAGACCCAGTACTTC.

This chain links TRBV4-2 with TRBJ2-2; 8 bases match TRBD1. The CDR3 is 16 amino acids. Germline V gene lookup returns CDR1 LGHNA and CDR2 YNFKEQ. The V gene end was trimmed by 3 bases and the J gene end by 0 bases; junction bases not matched to a gene: 3. CDR3 amino acids: CASSHPGGANTGELFF. The CDR3 DNA reads as TGTGCCAGCAGCCACCCAGGGGGCGCGAACACCGGGGAGCTGTTTTTT.

The CDR3 nucleotides read TGTGCCAGCTCACAGGGTTGGGACAATGAGCAGTACTTC. Translation: CASSQGWDNEQYF. V usage is TRBV18 and J usage is TRBJ2-1, with D perhaps TRBD1 (6 bases). The end of the DNA is better explained by TRBJ2-7, so the J call may be wrong. Germline assignment: CDR1 KGHSH and CDR2 LQKENI. The CDR3 sequence is 13 residues long.

The chain combines TRBV7-9 with TRBJ2-3; D possibly corresponds to TRBD2 (5 bases). V was clipped by 2 bases and J by 1 base, with 7 bases between them. This CDR3 spans 14 amino acids. CDR1 is SEHNR, CDR2 FQNEAQ, per germline (reference sequence). The CDR3 here is CASSLRERTDTQYF. Here the CDR3 DNA reads TGTGCCAGCAGCTTACGGGAACGCACAGATACGCAGTATTTT.

This clonotype was seen once. CDR3 sequence: CAWTPRGLGYTF. The CDR3, as DNA: TGTGCCTGGACTCCCAGAGGGTTGGGCTACACCTTC. The chain is built from TRBV30 and TRBJ1-2, with unresolved D. This CDR3 has 12 residues. Trimming pared 4 bases from V and 8 bases from J, leaving 14 bases between. Germline-derived CDR1 and CDR2 are GTSNPN and SVGIG (reference sequence).

This chain uses TRBV9 with TRBJ2-3; maybe TRBD2 (5 bases). Looked up from germline, CDR1 is SGDLS and CDR2 is YYNGEE. The CDR3 contains 17 residues. V was shortened by 6 bases and J by 0 bases, with 20 bases between the two germline ends. Here the CDR3 reads CASTPSTGGSSTDTQYF. CDR3 DNA sequence: TGTGCCAGCACCCCTAGTACCGGAGGCTCTAGCACAGATACGCAGTATTTT.

The V gene is TRBV6-6, the J gene TRBJ2-3; tentative D call: TRBD2 (5 bases). This CDR3 is built from 16 residues. The V end lost 5 bases, the J end lost 2 bases, and 17 bases lay between the germline ends. The germline V gene encodes CDR1 MNHNY and CDR2 SVGAGI (reference sequence). The CDR3 nucleotides read TGTGCCAGCAGTCACCTCGGGATAGCGCCCACAGATACGCAGTATTTT. Its protein product is CASSHLGIAPTDTQYF.

The V call is TRBV3-1, the J call TRBJ2-1; 8 nucleotides line up with TRBD2. Trimming at V came to 4 bases and at J to 9 bases, leaving 20 bases not matched to a gene. CDR1 LGHDT and CDR2 YNNKEL come from the germline V gene (reference sequence). The CDR3 runs to 18 residues. CDR3 in DNA: TGTGCCAGCAGCCCTACTGGAGGACTAGCCGGGGGTACGGTTGAGCAGTTCTTC. This codes for CASSPTGGLAGGTVEQFF.

This clonotype was seen repeatedly, ten times or more. This sequence joins TRBV7-6 and TRBJ2-5; D may be TRBD1 (5 bases). The CDR3 totals 16 residues. Germline V lookup: CDR1 SGHVS, CDR2 FNYEAQ. V gave up 2 bases and J gave up 2 bases, with 15 bases separating them. CDR3 sequence: CASSLLGTGSQETQYF. In DNA form, the CDR3 reads TGTGCCAGCAGCTTATTAGGAACAGGATCACAAGAGACCCAGTACTTC.

A few counts support this clonotype. V usage is TRBV20-1 and J usage is TRBJ2-7, with 14 bases matching TRBD2. V dropped 5 bases and J dropped 0; count of bases not matched to a gene: 3. Germline CDR1 DFQATT, CDR2 SNEGSKA (reference sequence). This CDR3 has 15 amino acids. The CDR3 sequence: CSASGLAGGSYEQYF. CDR3 sequence (DNA): TGCAGTGCTTCAGGACTAGCGGGGGGCTCCTACGAGCAGTACTTC.

Concerning this clonotype itself: One end of the junction varies from germline; a read error may be responsible. This rearrangement joins TRBV9 to TRBJ2-5, with D hard to call. Per germline, CDR1 SGDLS and CDR2 YYNGEE. The CDR3 has 14 residues. The CDR3 region has the DNA TGTGCCGGCAGCGTAGCCCCTACTCAAGAGACCCAGTACTTC. This codes for CAGSVAPTQETQYF.

The V call is TRBV4-1, the J call TRBJ1-2; D remains unclear. The V and J ends lost 2 bases and 7 bases respectively, with 11 bases between them. The CDR3 length is 13 residues. The V gene's germline CDR1 is MGHRA and CDR2 YSYEKL. CDR3 residues: CASSQNQRFGYTF. Here the CDR3 DNA reads TGCGCCAGCAGCCAAAATCAGCGGTTTGGCTACACCTTC.

The chain employs TRBV10-3 and TRBJ2-2; 9 nucleotides line up with TRBD1. The CDR3 consists of 14 residues. Per germline, CDR1 ENHRY and CDR2 SYGVKD. J gave up 2 bases and V 8 bases, and 3 bases lay outside the gene matches. The CDR3 nucleotides are TGTGCCATCGGGACAGGGCCAAACACCGGGGAGCTGTTTTTT. Encoded protein: CAIGTGPNTGELFF.

There are a few counts of this clonotype. The chain uses TRBV20-1 and TRBJ1-5; TRBD1 matches 9 bases. The CDR3 covers 17 residues. CDR1 DFQATT and CDR2 SNEGSKA come from the germline V gene (reference sequence). V trimming: 0 bases; J trimming: 0 bases; junction bases outside the gene matches: 6. CDR3 residues: CSARETGGIYSNQPQHF. The DNA for the CDR3 is TGCAGTGCTAGAGAGACAGGGGGGATTTATAGCAATCAGCCCCAGCATTTT.

This clonotype was detected ten times or more. The V call is TRBV28, the J call TRBJ2-1; 7 bases match TRBD2. Germline V gene sequence: CDR1 MDHEN, CDR2 SYDVKM. The CDR3 is made up of 15 amino acids. V was pared by 1 base and J by 3 bases, with 3 bases of the junction left unmatched. CDR3 nucleotides: TGTGCCAGCAGTTTATTGGCTAGCGGCTACAATGAGCAGTTCTTC. This translates into CASSLLASGYNEQFF.

This chain links TRBV12-3 or TRBV12-4 with TRBJ2-5, with 8 bases identical to TRBD1. This CDR3 contains 15 residues. J lost 5 bases, V lost 5 bases, and 10 bases had no gene match. The CDR3 sequence is CASSRRQGAGETQYF. The CDR3 nucleotides are TGTGCCAGCAGTAGGAGGCAGGGGGCGGGCGAGACCCAGTACTTC.

In its sample, this clonotype was seen a few times. V and J are TRBV20-1 and TRBJ2-7; no definite D call. Germline loops: CDR1 DFQATT, CDR2 SNEGSKA (reference sequence). The V end lost 3 bases, the J end lost 2 bases, and 17 bases lay between the germline ends. CDR3 size: 15 residues. CDR3 protein: CSARTSPGPAYEQYF. The CDR3 bases are TGCAGTGCTAGGACCAGCCCCGGGCCTGCCTACGAGCAGTACTTC.

This clonotype was counted a single time. The V and J genes are TRBV20-1 and TRBJ2-1; D possibly corresponds to TRBD2 (6 bases). The CDR3 is made up of 16 amino acids. Germline lookup yields CDR1 DFQATT and CDR2 SNEGSKA (reference sequence). With 5 bases removed from V and 0 bases from J, the gap between germline ends came to 17 bases. Here the CDR3 DNA reads TGCAGTGCTTGTACGCCGGGACTCTACTCCTACAATGAGCAGTTCTTC. This sequence encodes CSACTPGLYSYNEQFF.

The chain links TRBV6-4 to TRBJ1-2; weak D call: TRBD1 (6 bases). Germline CDR1 and CDR2: MRHNA and SNTAGT. This CDR3 comprises 15 residues. The V end was cut by 5 bases, the J end by 0 bases, with 13 bases between. CDR3 nucleotide sequence: TGTGCCAGCAGTCGACAGGCCCACTCTAACTATGGCTACACCTTC. As protein: CASSRQAHSNYGYTF.

This chain uses TRBV28 with TRBJ1-5, with D possibly TRBD1 on 6 matching bases. Germline V gene lookup returns CDR1 MDHEN and CDR2 SYDVKM. Trimming took off 11 bases at V and 1 base at J, with 18 bases between the two ends. The CDR3 is made up of 15 amino acids. CDR3 nucleotides: TGTGCCGGGGCTCGGGGGGCAGGAAGCAATCAGCCCCAGCATTTT. It encodes CAGARGAGSNQPQHF.

The chain links TRBV5-1 to TRBJ2-5; a possible D gene is TRBD1 (5 bases). Trimming removed 3 bases at V and 11 bases at J, with 29 bases between. The CDR3 sequence is 17 residues long. Germline V gene lookup returns CDR1 SGHRS and CDR2 YFSETQ. The CDR3 reads CASSSRAGQSTHNEQYF. The CDR3 region has the DNA TGCGCCAGCAGCTCCAGGGCCGGACAATCGACCCACAATGAGCAGTACTTC.

This chain joins TRBV2 and TRBJ2-1; a weak D match, TRBD1 (6 bases). V was pared by 4 bases and J by 10 bases, with 11 bases between. This CDR3 comprises 12 residues. Germline V CDR1 and CDR2: SNHLY, FYNNEI. CDR3 coding DNA: TGTGCCAGCAGTGCACAGGGATACGAGCAGTTCTTC. This gives the protein CASSAQGYEQFF.

This clonotype was counted a few times. This chain uses TRBV4-1 with TRBJ2-1; TRBD2 matches at 14 bases. Losses at the gene ends were 1 base for V and 0 bases for J; bases not matched to a gene: 5. The CDR3 has 19 amino acids. Germline values: CDR1 MGHRA, CDR2 YSYEKL. CDR3 nucleotides: TGCGCCAGCAGCCAAGCAGGACTAGCGGGAGGACGCTCCTACAATGAGCAGTTCTTC. This translates into CASSQAGLAGGRSYNEQFF.

This clonotype came up many times. The gene calls are TRBV7-2 and TRBJ2-3; 10 bases fit TRBD2. Germline V lookup: CDR1 SGHTA, CDR2 FQGNSA. V shed 3 bases and J 0 bases; nucleotides not matched to a gene: 3. CDR3 size: 16 residues. CDR3 nucleotide sequence: TGTGCCAGCAGCTTGAGACTAGCGGGTAGCACAGATACGCAGTATTTT. As protein: CASSLRLAGSTDTQYF. The complete variable domain, with remaining parts taken from reference TRBV7-2 and TRBJ2-3, reads GAGVSQSPSNKVTEKGKDVELRCDPISGHTALYWYRQSLGQGLEFLIYFQGNSAPDKSGLPSDRFSAERTGGSVSTLTIQRTQQEDSAVYLCASSLRLAGSTDTQYFGPGTRLTVL.

This clonotype has just a few counts. This chain uses TRBV30 with TRBJ1-2; no definite D call. The CDR3 extends over 14 amino acids. CDR1 and CDR2 (germline): GTSNPN, SVGIG (reference sequence). The ends were cut back, 2 bases at V and 0 bases at J, with 10 bases in the middle. CDR3 amino acids: CAWSPRITNYGYTF. The CDR3 nucleotides read TGTGCCTGGAGTCCACGGATCACTAACTATGGCTACACCTTC. Full variable domain (remainder filled in from reference TRBV30 and TRBJ1-2): SQTIHQWPATLVQPVGSPLSLECTVEGTSNPNLYWYRQAAGRGLQLLFYSVGIGQISSEVPQNLSASRPQDRQFILSSKKLLLSDSGFYLCAWSPRITNYGYTFGSGTRLTVV.